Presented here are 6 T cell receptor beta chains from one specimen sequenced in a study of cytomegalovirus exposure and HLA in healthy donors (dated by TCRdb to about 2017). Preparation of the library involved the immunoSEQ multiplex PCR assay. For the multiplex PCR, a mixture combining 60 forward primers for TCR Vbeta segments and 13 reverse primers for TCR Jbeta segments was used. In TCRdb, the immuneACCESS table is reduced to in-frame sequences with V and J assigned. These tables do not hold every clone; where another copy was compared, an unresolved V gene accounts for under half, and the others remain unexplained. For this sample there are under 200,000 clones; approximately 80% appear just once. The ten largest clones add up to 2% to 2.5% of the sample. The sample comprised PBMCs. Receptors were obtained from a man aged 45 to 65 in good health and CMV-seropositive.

The CDR3 protein is CASSLKIRDRAPYGYTF. The CDR3 DNA follows: TGTGCCAGCAGCTTAAAGATCAGGGACAGGGCTCCATATGGCTACACCTTC. The chain combines TRBV7-2 with TRBJ1-2, with TRBD1 identical over 9 bases. CDR1 is SGHTA and CDR2 is FQGNSA in the germline V gene. The CDR3 sequence is 17 residues long. V dropped 2 bases and J dropped 5; count of bases not matched to a gene: 12.

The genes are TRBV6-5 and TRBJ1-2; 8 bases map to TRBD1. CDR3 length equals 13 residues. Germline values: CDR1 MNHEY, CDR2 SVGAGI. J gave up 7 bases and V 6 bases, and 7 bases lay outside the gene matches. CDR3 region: CASRAGGILGYTF. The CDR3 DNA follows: TGTGCCAGCAGGGCAGGGGGCATCCTTGGCTACACCTTC.

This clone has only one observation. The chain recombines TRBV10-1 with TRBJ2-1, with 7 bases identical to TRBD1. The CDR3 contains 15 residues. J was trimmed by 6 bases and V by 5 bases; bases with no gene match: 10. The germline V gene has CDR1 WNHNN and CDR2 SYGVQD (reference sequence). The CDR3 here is CASSPQRGRSNEQFF. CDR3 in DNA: TGCGCCAGCAGTCCTCAAAGGGGGCGAAGCAATGAGCAGTTCTTC.

The CDR3 region has the DNA TGTGCCAGCAGACCCGCTTGGGGACAGGGGTTAAGGGAGACCCAGTACTTC. Translating gives CASRPAWGQGLRETQYF. The chain combines TRBV5-4 with TRBJ2-5, with 10 bases fitting TRBD1. Germline trimming cut 5 bases from V and 5 bases from J; bases unmatched to any gene: 15. The CDR3 length is 17 residues. Looked up from germline, CDR1 is SGHNT and CDR2 is YYREEE (reference sequence).

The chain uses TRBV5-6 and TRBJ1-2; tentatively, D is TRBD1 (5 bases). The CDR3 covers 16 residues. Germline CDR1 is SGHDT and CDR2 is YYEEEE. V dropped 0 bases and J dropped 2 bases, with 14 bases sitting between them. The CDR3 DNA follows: TGTGCCAGCAGCTTGGCCCCCGGGACTGTGAACTATGGCTACACCTTC. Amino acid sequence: CASSLAPGTVNYGYTF.

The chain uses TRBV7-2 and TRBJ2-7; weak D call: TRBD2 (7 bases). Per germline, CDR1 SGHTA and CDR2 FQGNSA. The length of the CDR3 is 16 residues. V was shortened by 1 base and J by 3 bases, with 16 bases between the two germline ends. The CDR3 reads CASSLDGRGRRYEQYF. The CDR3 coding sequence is TGTGCCAGCAGCTTAGATGGGCGGGGGCGCCGCTACGAGCAGTACTTC.